This TCR beta chain was recovered during a study of cytomegalovirus exposure and HLA in healthy donors (dated by TCRdb to about 2017). Regarding the research as a whole: In an earlier analysis of under 600 of the donors, 276 Gb of sequence data and 90 million to 120 million unique TCR beta sequences from some 170 million T cells were reported. Approximately 310 gigabases of sequencing data and approximately 80 million unique TCR sequences were included in an early release covering about 700 HLA-typed donors. Among the roughly 410 genotyped donors, 81% belonged to the genetic ancestry cluster associated with self-reported Caucasian donors. The study aimed to test whether cataloging public T cell receptors could reveal signatures of past pathogen exposure. The study used immunosequencing to profile the T cell repertoires of approximately 640 subjects and linked those repertoires to cytomegalovirus serostatus. Along with the approximately 700-subject first cohort, a separate validation cohort of over 90 different subjects was used. High-throughput TCR immunosequencing, statistical association of individual TCRs with disease status, and machine learning were combined to predict cytomegalovirus infection status. To study patterns of TCR occurrence, a later analysis re-analyzed previously published TCR beta repertoires from hundreds of donors and added high-resolution HLA genotyping. Rather than drawing on any new phenotypic data, the later analysis identified candidate immune exposures from TCR beta sequences and the way those sequences occurred across donors. An earlier analysis of several hundred of the donors used high-throughput TCR beta sequencing to judge whether each TCR beta V gene segment behaved as functional or pseudogenic. Alongside the repertoire data, information on donor age, sex, ethnicity and CMV serostatus was compiled. In a later genetic analysis, genome-wide SNP genotypes for 398 of the 666 donors were used, and that subset was treated as a discovery cohort. All discovery cohort repertoires had been generated using a single sequencing platform. Both class I and class II loci were covered by HLA typing, at four-digit resolution. The number of typed donors differed by locus: roughly 629-640 for A, B, C, DRB1 and DQB1; 500 to 550 for DQA1; over 600 for DPA1; and 400 to 480 for DPB1. Four or five DR-DQ haplotypes were handled as single units for association and clustering, since linkage in the cohort was strong. On average, 235,054 unique TCR beta nucleotide sequences were sequenced per donor among about 400 genotyped donors of the cohort, with 15% to 20% of those sequences being non-productive. Results the study describes overall, beyond this receptor: In a later analysis, several top co-occurrence clusters were reported to appear linked to parvovirus B19, influenza, CMV and Epstein-Barr virus. The only immune exposure information available for the cohort was CMV serostatus. A further reported finding was that TCR beta sequences accurately predicted the HLA-A and HLA-B alleles for most subjects in the first cohort. It was suggested by the authors that the approach could potentially be generalized to other disease states and immunological phenotypes. Compared with equally common non-associated chains, HLA-associated TCR beta chains in a later analysis were more clonally expanded and had lower generation probabilities. Assigning TCR associations to individual alleles was difficult when HLA alleles, especially DR and DQ, strongly co-occurred. HLA typing was unavailable for some donors at each locus, so association tests used only the typed subset. Across donors, most TCR sequences were observed very rarely, whereas some public TCRs were present in many individuals. The classifier was reported to diagnose cytomegalovirus status with high specificity and sensitivity in both the original cohort and the validation cohort. V-gene and J-gene trimming of TCR beta chains was associated with a missense DCLRE1C variant in a later genetic analysis, and the association was replicated in an independent cohort. In an earlier analysis of 587 of the donors, most TCR beta V segments appeared in productive rearrangements about 87% or about 30% of the time, broadly matching IMGT annotations. In vitro tests confirmed that three of the cytomegalovirus-associated TCR beta chains recognize cytomegalovirus antigens. Linkage disequilibrium might explain the correlated functional status among segregating V segments, but an unknown experimental factor could not be excluded. Over 15 rarely observed V segments, including chromosome 9 orphons, were excluded from the earlier analysis of approximately 500 of the donors because counts were too low. Presence/absence analyses assumed roughly uniform sequencing depth across donors, an assumption that may not hold. In a later analysis, some 18,000 TCR beta sequences were associated with specific HLA alleles at a false discovery rate of 0.05. In this cohort, only TCR beta chains were sequenced, and detectable features were limited by the absence of alpha or paired-chain data. In a later analysis, the rate of TCR association differed among HLA loci, with DRB1 alleles having the most associated TCRs and HLA-C alleles having the fewest. Most CMV-associated TCR beta chains appeared to be HLA-restricted in a later analysis, and the HLA associations seemed to be driven largely by CMV exposure. The sequencing pipeline was judged likely to have produced a cluster of highly shared sequence variants as a technical artifact. The 87-base-pair reads could not distinguish some IMGT-functional V segments, including TRBV6-2 and TRBV6-3, so those segments were excluded. The study listed 164 TCR beta chains as associated with cytomegalovirus. Compared with the roughly 670-donor mean, donors in an Asian-associated ancestry cluster had fewer N-insertions in productive TCRs, according to a later genetic analysis.

The germline V gene (reference sequence) specifies SGHKS as CDR1 and YYEKEE as CDR2. The junction shows trimming of 0 bases on V and 2 bases on J, and the gene matches do not reach 7 bases of it. The CDR3 has 17 amino acids, counting the end cysteine and phenylalanine. The kept DNA is CDR3 alone, 51 bases in frame from the first base. The cohort consisted of approximately 670 healthy bone marrow donors. At the time of sampling, every cohort member was nominally healthy, though immune exposures that went unrecorded were likely present. The donor was CMV seronegative and belonged to the group of 380 or so seronegative cohort members. A peripheral blood sample was collected from each donor, and TCR beta sequencing was performed on peripheral blood mononuclear cells. Genomic DNA was extracted from the blood cell samples with the Qiagen DNeasy Blood Extraction Kit. Libraries were constructed by the immunoSEQ multiplex PCR assay. For the multiplex PCR, a mixture combining 60 forward primers for TCR Vbeta segments and 13 reverse primers for TCR Jbeta segments was used. The CDR3 region of rearranged TCR beta genes was amplified from genomic DNA with a multiplex PCR assay. Amplified TCR beta libraries were sequenced as 87-base-pair reads on the Illumina HiSeq System. The source study handled its data this way. Across the 666 repertoires, a later analysis counted approximately 75 million unique TCR beta chains, around 10 million of which were shared by at least two donors. Raw reads were error-corrected and collapsed into unique sequences with a nearest-neighbor algorithm that merged closely related sequences to remove PCR and sequencing errors. CDR3 sequences were aligned to IMGT reference sequences to assign V, D and J gene segments. For a sequence to be retained, a match of at least six nucleotides was required to both a V gene segment and a J gene segment. A rearrangement counted as productive if the CDR3 had no stop codons and remained in frame with V and J, and every other rearrangement counted as non-productive. CDR3 was defined according to IMGT convention as the region running from the second conserved V-encoded cysteine to the conserved J-encoded phenylalanine. The earlier analysis of about 620 of the donors excluded sequences that lacked an unambiguous match to a single V gene segment. An earlier analysis of 587 of the donors classified V segments as functional when productive rearrangements were above 56.7% and as segregating when the standard deviation between donors was above 5%. A statistical classification framework was built for diagnosing cytomegalovirus status from the catalog of TCR beta chain sequences. In a later analysis, V and J genes were assigned by comparing TCR nucleotide sequences against IMGT/GENE-DB human TR gene sequences. A later analysis assigned CDR3 sequences and most-parsimonious VDJ recombination scenarios with the TCRdist pipeline. In a later analysis, each TCR beta chain was defined by its CDR3 amino acid sequence together with its V-gene family, and reads lacking a unique V-gene family were excluded. A later analysis removed over 500 highly shared, low-generation-probability nucleotide sequences to deal with suspected cross-contamination and a sequencing artifact. For each public chain, a later analysis derived a clonal expansion index from normalized ranks of inferred template counts within each repertoire. Generation probabilities in a later analysis came from a VDJ recombination model fitted to out-of-frame rearrangements, and those results were checked against IGoR. Hypergeometric tests were used in a later analysis to score TCR-TCR, TCR-HLA and TCR-CMV co-occurrence, with a repertoire-size bias correction applied to the TCR pairs. False discovery rates were estimated in a later analysis by permuting HLA or CMV assignments 20 times. In a later analysis, co-occurring TCRs were grouped with DBSCAN, and TCRdist sequence similarity was added when clustering was performed within HLA-allele-positive subsets. Repertoires with fewer than 30,000 or more than 120,000 public chains, plus five repertoires with anomalous nucleotide sharing, were excluded from co-occurrence clustering. This immuneACCESS table, as held by TCRdb, lists in-frame sequences with V and J called but not all clones. Of the missing ones, under half trace to an unresolved V gene in checked studies; the others have no known cause. V and J calls and clone size are given by that table; D and trimming were obtained from the DNA. The sample yields more than 110,000 clones; about 75% were counted once. Of the sample, roughly 1.7% falls within the top ten clones.

Concerning this clone itself: It has no known antigen specificity. Per-nucleotide qualities are absent, and no much larger clonotype sits a single base away.

This clonotype was sampled from a woman younger than 45 in good health and CMV-seronegative. This chain joins TRBV5-5 to TRBJ1-5, with TRBD1 matching 8 junction bases. Sequenced: PBMCs. The CDR3 in this case is CASSLGHQGAGNQPQHF. The nucleotide sequence reads as follows: TGTGCCAGCAGCTTGGGGCACCAGGGGGCCGGCAATCAGCCCCAGCATTTT.